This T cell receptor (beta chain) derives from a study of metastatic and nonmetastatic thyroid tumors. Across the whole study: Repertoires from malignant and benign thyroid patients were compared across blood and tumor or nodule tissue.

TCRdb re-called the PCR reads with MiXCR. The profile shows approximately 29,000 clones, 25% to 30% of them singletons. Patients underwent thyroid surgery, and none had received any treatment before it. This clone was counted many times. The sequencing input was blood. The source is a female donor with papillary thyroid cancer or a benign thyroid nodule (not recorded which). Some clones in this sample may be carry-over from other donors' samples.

CDR3 sequence (DNA): TGTGCCAGCAGTATAGACAGGGGGCCTGAGACCCAGTACTTC. As protein: CASSIDRGPETQYF. The genes are TRBV2 and TRBJ2-5, with 10 bases identical to TRBD1. The length of the CDR3 is 14 residues. V gave up 5 bases and J gave up 5 bases; unmatched junction bases: 5. CDR1 is SNHLY, CDR2 FYNNEI, per germline.